This TCR beta chain was recovered during a study of CD8 T cells in Susac syndrome. This clonotype was observed a few times. V was pared by 0 bases and J by 5 bases, with 8 bases of the junction left unmatched. Germline CDR1 is SGDLS and CDR2 is YYNGEE. CDR3 length: 15 amino acids. RNA amounts of roughly 0.5 to 1 ug underwent reverse transcription with random hexamers. TCR beta CDR3 was amplified by immunoSEQ multiplex PCR. This amplification extended across 54 Vbeta and 13 Jbeta segments. TCRdb passed the immunoSEQ multiplex PCR reads through MiXCR, listing each CDR3 protein once. Here the sample spans about 280,000 distinct CDR3 sequences, approximately 85% being singletons. The authors carried out high-throughput sequencing of TCR beta. They applied it to CD8+ and CD4+ T cells obtained from blood. Patients with stable or active relapsing-remitting disease, all of them treatment-naive, made up the multiple sclerosis controls. While CD8+ and CD4+ T cells were isolated negatively, TEMRA cells were enriched by FACS.

The origin of this receptor is a human donor with multiple sclerosis. The rearrangement links TRBV9 to TRBJ2-7; 7 positions agree with TRBD1. The sample comprised CD8+ T cells from PBMCs. The CDR3 region has the DNA TGTGCCAGCAGCGTAGGTAAGGGGGCGAGCGACGAGCAGTACTTC. This encodes CASSVGKGASDEQYF.